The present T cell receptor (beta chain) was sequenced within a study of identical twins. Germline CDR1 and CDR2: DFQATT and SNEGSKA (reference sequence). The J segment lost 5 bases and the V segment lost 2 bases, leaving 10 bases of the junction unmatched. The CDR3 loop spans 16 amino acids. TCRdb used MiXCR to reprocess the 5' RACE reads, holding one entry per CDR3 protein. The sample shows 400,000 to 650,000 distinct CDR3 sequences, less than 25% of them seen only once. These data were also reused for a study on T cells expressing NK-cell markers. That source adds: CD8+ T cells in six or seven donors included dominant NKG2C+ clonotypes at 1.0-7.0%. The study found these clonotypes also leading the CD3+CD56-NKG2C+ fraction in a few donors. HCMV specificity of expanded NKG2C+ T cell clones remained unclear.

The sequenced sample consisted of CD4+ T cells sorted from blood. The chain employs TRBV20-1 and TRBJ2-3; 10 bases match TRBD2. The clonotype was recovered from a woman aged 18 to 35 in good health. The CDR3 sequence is CSARLQPGLALDTQYF. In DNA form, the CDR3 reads TGCAGTGCTAGACTACAACCGGGACTAGCGTTAGATACGCAGTATTTT.